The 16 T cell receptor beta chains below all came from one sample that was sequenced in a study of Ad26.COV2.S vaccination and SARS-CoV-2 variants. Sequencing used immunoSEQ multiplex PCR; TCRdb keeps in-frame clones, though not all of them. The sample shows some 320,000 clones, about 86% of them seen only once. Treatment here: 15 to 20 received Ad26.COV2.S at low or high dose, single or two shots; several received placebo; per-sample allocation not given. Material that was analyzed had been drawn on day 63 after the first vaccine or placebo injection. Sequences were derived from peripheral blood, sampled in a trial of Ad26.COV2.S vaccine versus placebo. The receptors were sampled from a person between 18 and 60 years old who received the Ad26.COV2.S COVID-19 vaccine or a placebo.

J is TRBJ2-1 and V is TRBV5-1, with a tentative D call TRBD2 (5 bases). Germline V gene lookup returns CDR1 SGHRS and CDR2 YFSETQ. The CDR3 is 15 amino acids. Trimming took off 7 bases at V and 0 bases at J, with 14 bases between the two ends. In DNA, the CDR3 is TGCGCCAGCGACCGGGGATCAAGCTCCTACAATGAGCAGTTCTTC. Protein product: CASDRGSSSYNEQFF.

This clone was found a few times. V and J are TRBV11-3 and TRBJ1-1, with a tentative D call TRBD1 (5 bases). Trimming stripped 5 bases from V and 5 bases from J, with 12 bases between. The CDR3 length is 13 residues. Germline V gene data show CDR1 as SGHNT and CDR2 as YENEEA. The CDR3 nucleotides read TGTGCCAGCAGCGCGCATGGGGGGACTGAAGCTTTCTTT. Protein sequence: CASSAHGGTEAFF.

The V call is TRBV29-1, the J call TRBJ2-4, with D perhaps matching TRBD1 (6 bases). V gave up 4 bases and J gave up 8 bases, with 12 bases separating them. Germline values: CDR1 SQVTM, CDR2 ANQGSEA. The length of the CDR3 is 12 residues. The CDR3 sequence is CSVVSGADIQYF. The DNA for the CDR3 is TGCAGCGTTGTGTCAGGGGCGGACATTCAGTACTTC.

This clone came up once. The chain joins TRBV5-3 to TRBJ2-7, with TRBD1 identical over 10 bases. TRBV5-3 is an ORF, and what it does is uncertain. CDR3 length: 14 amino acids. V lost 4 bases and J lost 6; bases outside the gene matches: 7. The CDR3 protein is CARSGRDRGAEQYF. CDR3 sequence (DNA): TGTGCCAGAAGCGGCCGGGACAGGGGAGCCGAGCAGTACTTC.

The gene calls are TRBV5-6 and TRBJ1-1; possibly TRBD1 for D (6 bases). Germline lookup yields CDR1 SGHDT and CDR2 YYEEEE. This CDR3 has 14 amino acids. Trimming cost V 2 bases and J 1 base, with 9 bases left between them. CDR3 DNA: TGTGCCAGCAGCTTCAGGGGCGCGAACACTGAAGCTTTCTTT. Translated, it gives CASSFRGANTEAFF.

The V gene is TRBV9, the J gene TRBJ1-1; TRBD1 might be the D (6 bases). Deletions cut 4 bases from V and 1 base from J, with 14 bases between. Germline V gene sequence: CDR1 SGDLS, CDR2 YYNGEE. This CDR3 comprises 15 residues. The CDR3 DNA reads TGTGCCAGCAGCCCCCGCGGGACACAGAACACTGAAGCTTTCTTT. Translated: CASSPRGTQNTEAFF. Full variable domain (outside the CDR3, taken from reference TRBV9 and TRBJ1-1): DSGVTQTPKHLITATGQRVTLRCSPRSGDLSVYWYQQSLDQGLQFLIQYYNGEERAKGNILERFSAQQFPDLHSELNLSSLELGDSALYFCASSPRGTQNTEAFFGQGTRLTVV.

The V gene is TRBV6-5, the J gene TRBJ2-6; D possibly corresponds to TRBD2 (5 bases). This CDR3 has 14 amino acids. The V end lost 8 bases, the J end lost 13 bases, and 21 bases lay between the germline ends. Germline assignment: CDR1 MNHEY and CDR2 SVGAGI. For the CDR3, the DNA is TGTGCCAGCGACTACGCCATGAGAGGGTCTGTCCTGACTTTC. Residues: CASDYAMRGSVLTF.

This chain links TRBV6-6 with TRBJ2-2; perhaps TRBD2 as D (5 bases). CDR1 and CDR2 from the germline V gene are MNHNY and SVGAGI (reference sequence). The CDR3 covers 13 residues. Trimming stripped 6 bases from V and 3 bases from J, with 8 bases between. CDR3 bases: TGTGCCAGCAGACTCGGGGACACCGGGGAGCTGTTTTTT. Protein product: CASRLGDTGELFF.

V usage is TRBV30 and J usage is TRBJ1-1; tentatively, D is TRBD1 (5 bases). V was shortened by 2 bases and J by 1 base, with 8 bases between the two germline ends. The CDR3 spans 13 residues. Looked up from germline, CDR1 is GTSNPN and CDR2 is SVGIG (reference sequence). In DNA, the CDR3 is TGTGCCTGGAGTAAGGACACGAACACTGAAGCTTTCTTT. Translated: CAWSKDTNTEAFF.

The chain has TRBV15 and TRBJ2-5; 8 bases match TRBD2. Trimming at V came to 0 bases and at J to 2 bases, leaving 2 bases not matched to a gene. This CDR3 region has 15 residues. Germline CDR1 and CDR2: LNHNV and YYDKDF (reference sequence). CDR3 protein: CATSREAGGQETQYF. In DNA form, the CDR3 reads TGTGCCACCAGCAGAGAGGCGGGGGGTCAAGAGACCCAGTACTTC.

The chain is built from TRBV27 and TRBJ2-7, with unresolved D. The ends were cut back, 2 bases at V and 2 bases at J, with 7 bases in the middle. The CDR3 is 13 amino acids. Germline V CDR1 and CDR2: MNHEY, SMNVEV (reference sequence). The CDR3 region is CASSLPGAYEQYF. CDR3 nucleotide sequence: TGTGCCAGCAGTTTACCTGGGGCCTACGAGCAGTACTTC.

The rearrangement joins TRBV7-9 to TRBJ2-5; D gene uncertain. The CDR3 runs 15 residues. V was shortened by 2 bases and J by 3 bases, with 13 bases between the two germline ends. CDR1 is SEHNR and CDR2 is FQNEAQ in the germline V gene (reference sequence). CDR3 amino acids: CASSLMFSSKETQYF. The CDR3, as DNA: TGTGCCAGCAGCTTAATGTTCAGTTCCAAAGAGACCCAGTACTTC.

DNA of the CDR3: TGTGCCAGCAGCCAAGACACCACCGATGGCTACACCTTC. This codes for CASSQDTTDGYTF. The chain employs TRBV3-1 (or the pseudogene TRBV3-2) and TRBJ1-2; D is ambiguous. V lost 0 bases and J 6 bases, leaving 8 bases between the germline ends. The CDR3 is 13 amino acids. Germline CDR1 reads LGHDT; CDR2 reads YNNKEL (reference sequence).

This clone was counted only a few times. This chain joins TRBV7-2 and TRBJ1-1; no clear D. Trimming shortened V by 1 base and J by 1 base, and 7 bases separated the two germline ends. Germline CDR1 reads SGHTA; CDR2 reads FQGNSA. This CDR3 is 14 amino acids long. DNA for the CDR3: TGTGCCAGCAGCTTAGGTCTAGGGAACACTGAAGCTTTCTTT. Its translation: CASSLGLGNTEAFF.

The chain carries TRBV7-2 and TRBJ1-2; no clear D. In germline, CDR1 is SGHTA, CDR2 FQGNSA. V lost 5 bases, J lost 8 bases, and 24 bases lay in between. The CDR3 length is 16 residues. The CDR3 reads CASSIFGSQPPKGYTF. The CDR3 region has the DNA TGTGCCAGCAGCATTTTTGGCTCGCAGCCCCCTAAGGGCTACACCTTC.

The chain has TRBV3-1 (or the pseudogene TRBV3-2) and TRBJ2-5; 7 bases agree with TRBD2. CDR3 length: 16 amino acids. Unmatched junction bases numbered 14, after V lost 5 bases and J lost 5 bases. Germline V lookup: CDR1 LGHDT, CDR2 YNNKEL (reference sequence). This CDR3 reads CASSGDGGRGSETQYF. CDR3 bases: TGTGCCAGCAGCGGAGATGGGGGGAGGGGTTCGGAGACCCAGTACTTC.